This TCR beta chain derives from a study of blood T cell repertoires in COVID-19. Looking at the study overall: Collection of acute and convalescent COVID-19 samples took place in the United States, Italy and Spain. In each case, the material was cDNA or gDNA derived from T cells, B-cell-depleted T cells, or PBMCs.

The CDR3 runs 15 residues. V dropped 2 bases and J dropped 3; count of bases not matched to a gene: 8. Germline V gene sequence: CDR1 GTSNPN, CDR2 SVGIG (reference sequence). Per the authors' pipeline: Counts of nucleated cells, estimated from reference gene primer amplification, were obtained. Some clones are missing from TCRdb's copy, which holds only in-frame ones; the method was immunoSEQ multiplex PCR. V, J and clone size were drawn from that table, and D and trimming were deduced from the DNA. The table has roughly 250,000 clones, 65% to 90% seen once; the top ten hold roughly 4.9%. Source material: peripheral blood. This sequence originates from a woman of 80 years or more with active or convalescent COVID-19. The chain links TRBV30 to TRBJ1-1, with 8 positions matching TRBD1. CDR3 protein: CAWSIEDRVDTEAFF. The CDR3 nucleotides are TGTGCCTGGAGTATAGAGGACAGGGTTGACACTGAAGCTTTCTTT.